These T cell receptor beta chains were read from a single sample in a study of blood T cell repertoires in COVID-19. Measured with immunoSEQ multiplex PCR; TCRdb has only the in-frame clones, and not every one. The sample shows 300,000 or so clones, about 87% of them seen only once. Sequencing used peripheral blood. The origin of the receptors is a woman between 40 and 55 years old with acute or convalescent COVID-19. The CDR3 runs from the conserved cysteine through the conserved F or W. The D gene is left open where the match is weak. The listing skips clone size in some rows; elsewhere it reads once, few, many or a size class.

CDR3aa: CASSAPGQGHGYTF
CDR3nt: TGTGCCAGCAGCGCTCCGGGACAGGGGCATGGCTACACCTTC
d_gene: TRBD1
abundance: NA
j_gene: TRBJ1-2
v_gene: TRBV9

CDR3aa: CASTSGGRWNTEAFF
CDR3nt: TGTGCCAGCACATCGGGGGGGCGGTGGAACACTGAAGCTTTCTTT
d_gene: NA
abundance: few
j_gene: TRBJ1-1
v_gene: TRBV27

CDR3aa: CASSSSTGAWTEAFF
CDR3nt: NA
d_gene: NA
abundance: NA
j_gene: TRBJ1-1
v_gene: TRBV6-5

CDR3aa: CASSHRGGNTGELFF
CDR3nt: TGTGCCAGCAGCCACAGGGGAGGGAACACCGGGGAGCTGTTTTTT
d_gene: NA
abundance: NA
j_gene: TRBJ2-2
v_gene: TRBV11-3

CDR3aa: CASSPGQALASSGNTIYF
CDR3nt: TGTGCCAGCAGCCCCGGACAGGCCCTTGCGAGCTCTGGAAACACCATATATTTT
d_gene: TRBD1
abundance: NA
j_gene: TRBJ1-3
v_gene: TRBV5-4

CDR3aa: CASSLERGYGYTF
CDR3nt: TGTGCCAGCAGTTTGGAAAGGGGCTATGGCTACACCTTC
d_gene: NA
abundance: NA
j_gene: TRBJ1-2
v_gene: TRBV12-3/TRBV12-4

CDR3aa: CASRRGGAANYGYTF
CDR3nt: TGTGCCAGCAGAAGGGGGGGCGCAGCTAACTATGGCTACACCTTC
d_gene: NA
abundance: NA
j_gene: TRBJ1-2
v_gene: TRBV27

CDR3aa: CASSRTGIGEKLFF
CDR3nt: TGTGCCAGCAGTCGGACAGGGATCGGGGAAAAACTGTTTTTT
d_gene: TRBD1
abundance: NA
j_gene: TRBJ1-4
v_gene: TRBV6-5

CDR3aa: CASSPSGNTEAFF
CDR3nt: TGTGCCAGCTCACCATCGGGGAACACTGAAGCTTTCTTT
d_gene: NA
abundance: NA
j_gene: TRBJ1-1
v_gene: TRBV18

CDR3aa: CASSHQQGAPSNQPQHF
CDR3nt: TGCGCCAGCAGTCACCAACAGGGGGCCCCTAGCAATCAGCCCCAGCATTTT
d_gene: TRBD1
abundance: NA
j_gene: TRBJ1-5
v_gene: TRBV23-1

CDR3aa: CASSLVGGEKLFF
CDR3nt: TGTGCCAGCAGCTTGGTGGGCGGGGAAAAACTGTTTTTT
d_gene: NA
abundance: NA
j_gene: TRBJ1-4
v_gene: TRBV5-6

CDR3aa: CASSLLSGLNTGELFF
CDR3nt: TGTGCCAGCAGCTTACTGTCGGGGTTGAACACCGGGGAGCTGTTTTTT
d_gene: NA
abundance: NA
j_gene: TRBJ2-2
v_gene: TRBV7-3

CDR3aa: CASRTGTAQAYGYTF
CDR3nt: TGTGCCAGCAGAACCGGGACAGCCCAAGCCTATGGCTACACCTTC
d_gene: TRBD1
abundance: NA
j_gene: TRBJ1-2
v_gene: TRBV6-5

CDR3aa: CASSQKSQGYGYTF
CDR3nt: TGTGCCAGCAGTCAGAAATCCCAGGGCTATGGCTACACCTTC
d_gene: NA
abundance: few
j_gene: TRBJ1-2
v_gene: TRBV27

CDR3aa: CASSPLRGNTEAFF
CDR3nt: TGTGCCAGTAGTCCATTACGAGGGAACACTGAAGCTTTCTTT
d_gene: NA
abundance: NA
j_gene: TRBJ1-1
v_gene: TRBV19

CDR3aa: CASSLVGGAYNEQFF
CDR3nt: TGTGCCAGCAGTTTGGTAGGGGGCGCCTACAATGAGCAGTTCTTC
d_gene: TRBD1
abundance: NA
j_gene: TRBJ2-1
v_gene: TRBV27